The 15 T cell receptor beta chains reported below all come from one sample, sequenced in a study of molecular identifiers for immune sequencing clone quantification. TCRdb reprocessed the PCR reads via MiXCR and lists one record per CDR3 protein. This sample carries 350,000 or so distinct CDR3 sequences, over 20% of them seen once, and the ten largest clones take roughly 0.8%. The sequencing sample was made of naive CD8+ T cells from blood, with Jurkat cell RNA spiked in. Subset reported: FACS-sorted CD8+CD4-CCR7+CD45RA+ naive T cells. The receptor set was obtained from a human donor in good health. Some libraries in this study had Jurkat cell RNA spiked in.

The gene calls are TRBV3-1 and TRBJ1-2; TRBD1 is a possible D gene (5 bases). The length of the CDR3 is 20 residues. Germline V gene data show CDR1 as LGHDT and CDR2 as YNNKEL (reference sequence). The germline V and J ends were trimmed by 0 bases and 2 bases, with 25 bases remaining between them. The CDR3 DNA sequence: TGTGCCAGCAGCCAAGAACCCACCCGGGACCTAAGAACTATAAACTATGGCTACACCTTC. This sequence encodes CASSQEPTRDLRTINYGYTF.

This clonotype has at least ten counts. The genes are TRBV20-1 and TRBJ2-5; D remains unclear. Germline CDR1 is DFQATT and CDR2 is SNEGSKA (reference sequence). Trimming shortened V by 0 bases and J by 2 bases, and 10 bases separated the two germline ends. The CDR3 sequence is 14 residues long. DNA for the CDR3: TGCAGTGCTAGAGATGAGAGCCCACAAGAGACCCAGTACTTC. Its translation is CSARDESPQETQYF.

This clonotype was seen ten or more times. The chain combines TRBV7-3 with TRBJ2-1, with 7 bases that match TRBD2. The CDR3 has 16 residues. With V trimmed by 6 bases and J by 0 bases, 8 bases remained unmatched. Germline V CDR1 and CDR2: SGHTA, FQGTGA. The CDR3 DNA reads as TGTGCCAGCAGTCCGCAGACTAGCCGCTCCTACAATGAGCAGTTCTTC. This sequence encodes CASSPQTSRSYNEQFF.

V is TRBV18 and J is TRBJ2-7, with a tentative D call TRBD1 (6 bases). This CDR3 has 18 residues. V was shortened by 4 bases and J by 4 bases, with 26 bases between the two germline ends. Germline-derived CDR1 and CDR2 are KGHSH and LQKENI. This CDR3 reads CASSQSALLVSGQYEQYF. The CDR3 nucleotides read TGTGCCAGCTCACAGTCTGCACTCTTGGTATCGGGACAATACGAGCAGTACTTC.

In this sample, this clonotype turned up a few times. The chain recombines TRBV27 with TRBJ1-5; no clear D gene. Germline CDR1 reads MNHEY; CDR2 reads SMNVEV (reference sequence). This CDR3 spans 12 amino acids. Between the trimmed V and J ends, which lost 4 bases and 4 bases, there was a span of 5 bases. The CDR3 nucleotides read TGTGCCAGCAGTTCCCTAAATCAGCCCCAGCATTTT. Translating it yields CASSSLNQPQHF.

As for this clonotype: A much larger clone differs from this one at a single base, so this may be a read error. The rearrangement links TRBV7-8 to TRBJ2-7; D might be TRBD2 (5 bases). The germline gives CDR1 SGHVS, CDR2 FQNEAQ. Between the trimmed V and J ends, which lost 8 bases and 4 bases, there was a span of 21 bases. This CDR3 has 15 amino acids. The chain's CDR3 is CASQDAAAGRYEQYF. DNA of the CDR3: TGTGCCAGCCAAGACGCGGCGGCGGGTAGGTACGAGCAGTACTTC.

This chain connects TRBV18 to TRBJ2-3; D is possibly TRBD2 (5 bases). The CDR3 has 19 amino acids. Germline CDR1 reads KGHSH; CDR2 reads LQKENI. V lost 3 bases, J lost 1 base, and 23 bases lay in between. The DNA for the CDR3 is TGTGCCAGCTCACCGATGCGGGCATCATATGAATTGGGCACAGATACGCAGTATTTT. This encodes CASSPMRASYELGTDTQYF.

This clonotype was counted ten times or more. This chain connects TRBV12-3 or TRBV12-4 to TRBJ2-5; 9 bases agree with TRBD2. V dropped 6 bases and J dropped 4; count of bases not matched to a gene: 0. There are 12 residues in the CDR3. The CDR3 DNA reads as TGTGCCAGCAGGGGACTAGCAGAGACCCAGTACTTC. Residues: CASRGLAETQYF.

About this clonotype itself: This may be a read error, as it is one base from a much larger clone. The chain combines TRBV7-9 with TRBJ2-7; D unresolved. This CDR3 comprises 14 residues. Between the trimmed V and J ends, which lost 1 base and 9 bases, there was a span of 16 bases. The germline V gene has CDR1 SEHNR and CDR2 FQNEAQ (reference sequence). As DNA, the CDR3 is TGTGCCAGCAGCTTAGGCTTAGGGCCGGGTGGGCAGTACTTC. This translates into CASSLGLGPGGQYF.

This clonotype was seen many times. The gene calls are TRBV7-2 and TRBJ2-1; TRBD2 matches 12 bases. The CDR3 is 16 amino acids. Germline assignment: CDR1 SGHTA and CDR2 FQGNSA. V dropped 2 bases and J dropped 8; count of bases not matched to a gene: 7. The CDR3 sequence is CASSLPLAGGPDEQFF. CDR3 nucleotides: TGTGCCAGCAGCTTACCCCTAGCGGGGGGGCCGGATGAGCAGTTCTTC.

CDR3 region: CASSEGLAARTDTQYF. The CDR3 DNA follows: TGTGCCAGCAGTGAAGGACTAGCGGCCCGCACAGATACGCAGTATTTT. This sequence joins TRBV12-3 or TRBV12-4 and TRBJ2-3; 10 nucleotides match TRBD2. The junction had 6 bases not matched to a gene; V was cut back by 5 bases and J by 1 base. The CDR3 has 16 residues.

The chain carries TRBV6-1 and TRBJ1-5; 7 bases line up with TRBD1. CDR1 MNHNS and CDR2 SASEGT come from the germline V gene. J was trimmed by 4 bases and V by 4 bases; bases with no gene match: 4. The CDR3 runs to 14 residues. CDR3 protein: CASSVDRFNQPQHF. DNA for the CDR3: TGTGCCAGCAGTGTGGACAGGTTTAATCAGCCCCAGCATTTT.

On this clonotype itself: Because it lacks the conserved phenylalanine or tryptophan at the end, this CDR3 is likely a read error. V gene TRBV6-2 or TRBV6-3 combines with J gene TRBJ2-3, with D possibly being TRBD2 (7 bases). This CDR3 spans 16 amino acids. The germline V and J ends were trimmed by 6 bases and 0 bases, with 16 bases remaining between them. Germline V gives CDR1 MNHEY, CDR2 SVGEGT. CDR3 DNA: TGTGCCAGCAGCCCCGGGGCGGGGGCGAGCACAGATACGCAGTATCTT. Protein product: CASSPGAGASTDTQYL.

As regards this clonotype: A much larger clone lies a single base off, so this may be a read error. The rearrangement links TRBV20-1 to TRBJ2-2; 7 positions agree with TRBD1. The CDR3 runs to 13 residues. In germline, CDR1 is DFQATT, CDR2 SNEGSKA (reference sequence). The CDR3 DNA reads as TGCAGTGGATCGACAGGGTTCGCCGGGGAGCTGGTTTTT. This encodes CSGSTGFAGELVF.

This clonotype occurred a few times. The chain is built from TRBV20-1 and TRBJ2-5; 8 nucleotides match TRBD2. The CDR3 runs to 14 residues. The V segment lost 2 bases and the J segment 6 bases; nucleotides outside the gene matches: 8. Germline V gene lookup returns CDR1 DFQATT and CDR2 SNEGSKA (reference sequence). The DNA of the CDR3 is TGCAGTGCTAGATACAGCGGGAGCTTGCAGACCCAGTACTTC. This encodes CSARYSGSLQTQYF.